The 8 T cell receptor beta chains below all came from one sample that was sequenced in a study of radiation and T cells in renal cell carcinoma. Time point given: blood 4 weeks post-SBRT, at nephrectomy. Sample treatment: 15 Gy SBRT to primary tumor, nephrectomy 4 weeks later. Only in-frame clones appear in the TCRdb table, and some are missing; sequencing was by immunoSEQ multiplex PCR. This sample has approximately 170,000 clones, with around 90% found just once. The material sequenced was blood, taken from a patient whose treatment included radiotherapy and nephrectomy. The receptor set was obtained from a woman aged 45-65 years with renal cell carcinoma.

V usage is TRBV2 and J usage is TRBJ1-1; D is perhaps TRBD1 (5 bases). Germline V lookup: CDR1 SNHLY, CDR2 FYNNEI. The CDR3 loop spans 16 amino acids. V gave up 6 bases and J gave up 1 base, with 18 bases separating them. The CDR3: CASSLQGADRNTEAFF. CDR3 bases: TGTGCCAGCAGCCTACAAGGGGCTGATAGGAACACTGAAGCTTTCTTT.

This clone was found once. The V gene is TRBV6-1, the J gene TRBJ2-7, with D possibly matching TRBD2 (6 bases). The CDR3 sequence is 13 residues long. Germline V gene data show CDR1 as MNHNS and CDR2 as SASEGT. V lost 5 bases and J 2 bases, leaving 10 bases between the germline ends. The CDR3 loop reads CASSRRGTYEQYF. In DNA, the CDR3 is TGTGCCAGCAGTAGGAGGGGTACCTACGAGCAGTACTTC.

This clone appeared a single time. V is TRBV4-2 and J is TRBJ1-5, with D perhaps matching TRBD1 (6 bases). The germline CDR1 and CDR2 sequences are LGHNA and YNFKEQ. This CDR3 has 17 residues. V lost 4 bases and J 5 bases, leaving 21 bases between the germline ends. CDR3 protein: CASSPRSMEGEDQPQHF. The CDR3, as DNA: TGTGCCAGCAGCCCCCGATCGATGGAGGGGGAGGATCAGCCCCAGCATTTT.

V gene TRBV6-6 combines with J gene TRBJ1-2; D unresolved. The CDR3 length is 15 residues. The V gene lost 6 bases and the J gene lost 7 bases, with 21 bases spanning the gap. Germline assignment: CDR1 MNHNY and CDR2 SVGAGI (reference sequence). The CDR3, as DNA: TGTGCCAGCAGCTCTGTGAGGCGCTTTACGTCTGGCTACACCTTC. This codes for CASSSVRRFTSGYTF.

The chain has TRBV7-3 and TRBJ2-3; D ambiguous. From germline, CDR1 is SGHTA and CDR2 FQGTGA. The CDR3 runs to 14 residues. Trimming removed 3 bases at V and 2 bases at J, with 9 bases between. CDR3 sequence (DNA): TGTGCCAGCAGCTTTATGGACCCCACAGATACGCAGTATTTT. Translation: CASSFMDPTDTQYF.

The rearrangement links TRBV7-6 to TRBJ2-1, with D perhaps matching TRBD1 or TRBD2 (6 bases each). Trimming removed 5 bases at V and 2 bases at J, with 10 bases between. CDR3 length: 14 residues. In germline, CDR1 is SGHVS, CDR2 FNYEAQ. The CDR3 coding sequence is TGTGCCAGCAGCGGGGGGCAGACCTACAATGAGCAGTTCTTC. Translated: CASSGGQTYNEQFF.

This clone was recorded a few times. This sequence joins TRBV19 and TRBJ1-1, with TRBD1 matching 7 bases. The CDR3 loop spans 14 amino acids. In germline, CDR1 is LNHDA, CDR2 SQIVND (reference sequence). V dropped 1 base and J dropped 3; count of bases not matched to a gene: 2. CDR3 bases: TGTGCCAGTAGTATAGCAGGGGGATACACTGAAGCTTTCTTT. Protein product: CASSIAGGYTEAFF.

This rearrangement joins TRBV5-1 to TRBJ2-1, with a possible D match to TRBD1 (6 bases). Germline CDR1 reads SGHRS; CDR2 reads YFSETQ. V lost 1 base and J 4 bases, leaving 12 bases between the germline ends. This CDR3 comprises 15 residues. CDR3 region: CASSLIGQLYNEQFF. CDR3 DNA sequence: TGCGCCAGCAGCTTGATTGGACAGCTTTACAATGAGCAGTTCTTC.